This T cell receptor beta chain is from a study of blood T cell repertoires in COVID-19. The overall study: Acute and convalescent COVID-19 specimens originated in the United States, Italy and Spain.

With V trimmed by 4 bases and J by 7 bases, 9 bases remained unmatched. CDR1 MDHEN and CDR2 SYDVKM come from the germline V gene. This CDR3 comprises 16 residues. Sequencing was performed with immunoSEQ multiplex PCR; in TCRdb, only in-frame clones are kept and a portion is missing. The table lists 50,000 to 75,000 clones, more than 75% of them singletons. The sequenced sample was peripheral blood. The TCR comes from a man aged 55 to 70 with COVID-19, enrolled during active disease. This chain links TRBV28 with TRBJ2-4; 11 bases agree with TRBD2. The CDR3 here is CASSSSSGRKENIQYF. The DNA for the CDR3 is TGTGCCAGCAGTTCCTCTAGCGGGAGGAAGGAGAACATTCAGTACTTC.